This paragraph reports one T cell receptor (beta chain). Its matching antigen is unknown. This specimen belongs to a study of T cell responses to AZD1222 COVID-19 vaccine. Study information: Samples with a second dose at about 4 or about 12 weeks were pooled together. Study findings and constraints: The sample set comprised mostly white British donors with more females, and clonal diversity was possibly underestimated. Without day 14 samples, only post-peak T cell repertoires were studied. Among vaccine-associated CD4 TCRs, coverage spanned spike, with dominance at 160-218 and 743-854.

Produced via immunoSEQ multiplex PCR; TCRdb's table is partial and in-frame only. Counted here are about 170,000 clones, around 91% occurring once; the ten biggest clones make up 6.5% to 8.5%. Per the germline V gene, CDR1 is MNHEY and CDR2 is SVGEGT. The CDR3 loop spans 15 amino acids. J gave up 5 bases and V 2 bases, and 8 bases lay outside the gene matches. The sequence was collected from an adult in good health. The chain recombines TRBV6-2 or TRBV6-3 with TRBJ2-7; 8 nucleotides agree with TRBD1. Material: peripheral blood, obtained on day 0 of AZD1222 vaccination. This CDR3 is CASSYPRTGTHEQYF. CDR3 in DNA: TGTGCCAGCAGTTACCCCCGGACAGGGACGCACGAGCAGTACTTC.